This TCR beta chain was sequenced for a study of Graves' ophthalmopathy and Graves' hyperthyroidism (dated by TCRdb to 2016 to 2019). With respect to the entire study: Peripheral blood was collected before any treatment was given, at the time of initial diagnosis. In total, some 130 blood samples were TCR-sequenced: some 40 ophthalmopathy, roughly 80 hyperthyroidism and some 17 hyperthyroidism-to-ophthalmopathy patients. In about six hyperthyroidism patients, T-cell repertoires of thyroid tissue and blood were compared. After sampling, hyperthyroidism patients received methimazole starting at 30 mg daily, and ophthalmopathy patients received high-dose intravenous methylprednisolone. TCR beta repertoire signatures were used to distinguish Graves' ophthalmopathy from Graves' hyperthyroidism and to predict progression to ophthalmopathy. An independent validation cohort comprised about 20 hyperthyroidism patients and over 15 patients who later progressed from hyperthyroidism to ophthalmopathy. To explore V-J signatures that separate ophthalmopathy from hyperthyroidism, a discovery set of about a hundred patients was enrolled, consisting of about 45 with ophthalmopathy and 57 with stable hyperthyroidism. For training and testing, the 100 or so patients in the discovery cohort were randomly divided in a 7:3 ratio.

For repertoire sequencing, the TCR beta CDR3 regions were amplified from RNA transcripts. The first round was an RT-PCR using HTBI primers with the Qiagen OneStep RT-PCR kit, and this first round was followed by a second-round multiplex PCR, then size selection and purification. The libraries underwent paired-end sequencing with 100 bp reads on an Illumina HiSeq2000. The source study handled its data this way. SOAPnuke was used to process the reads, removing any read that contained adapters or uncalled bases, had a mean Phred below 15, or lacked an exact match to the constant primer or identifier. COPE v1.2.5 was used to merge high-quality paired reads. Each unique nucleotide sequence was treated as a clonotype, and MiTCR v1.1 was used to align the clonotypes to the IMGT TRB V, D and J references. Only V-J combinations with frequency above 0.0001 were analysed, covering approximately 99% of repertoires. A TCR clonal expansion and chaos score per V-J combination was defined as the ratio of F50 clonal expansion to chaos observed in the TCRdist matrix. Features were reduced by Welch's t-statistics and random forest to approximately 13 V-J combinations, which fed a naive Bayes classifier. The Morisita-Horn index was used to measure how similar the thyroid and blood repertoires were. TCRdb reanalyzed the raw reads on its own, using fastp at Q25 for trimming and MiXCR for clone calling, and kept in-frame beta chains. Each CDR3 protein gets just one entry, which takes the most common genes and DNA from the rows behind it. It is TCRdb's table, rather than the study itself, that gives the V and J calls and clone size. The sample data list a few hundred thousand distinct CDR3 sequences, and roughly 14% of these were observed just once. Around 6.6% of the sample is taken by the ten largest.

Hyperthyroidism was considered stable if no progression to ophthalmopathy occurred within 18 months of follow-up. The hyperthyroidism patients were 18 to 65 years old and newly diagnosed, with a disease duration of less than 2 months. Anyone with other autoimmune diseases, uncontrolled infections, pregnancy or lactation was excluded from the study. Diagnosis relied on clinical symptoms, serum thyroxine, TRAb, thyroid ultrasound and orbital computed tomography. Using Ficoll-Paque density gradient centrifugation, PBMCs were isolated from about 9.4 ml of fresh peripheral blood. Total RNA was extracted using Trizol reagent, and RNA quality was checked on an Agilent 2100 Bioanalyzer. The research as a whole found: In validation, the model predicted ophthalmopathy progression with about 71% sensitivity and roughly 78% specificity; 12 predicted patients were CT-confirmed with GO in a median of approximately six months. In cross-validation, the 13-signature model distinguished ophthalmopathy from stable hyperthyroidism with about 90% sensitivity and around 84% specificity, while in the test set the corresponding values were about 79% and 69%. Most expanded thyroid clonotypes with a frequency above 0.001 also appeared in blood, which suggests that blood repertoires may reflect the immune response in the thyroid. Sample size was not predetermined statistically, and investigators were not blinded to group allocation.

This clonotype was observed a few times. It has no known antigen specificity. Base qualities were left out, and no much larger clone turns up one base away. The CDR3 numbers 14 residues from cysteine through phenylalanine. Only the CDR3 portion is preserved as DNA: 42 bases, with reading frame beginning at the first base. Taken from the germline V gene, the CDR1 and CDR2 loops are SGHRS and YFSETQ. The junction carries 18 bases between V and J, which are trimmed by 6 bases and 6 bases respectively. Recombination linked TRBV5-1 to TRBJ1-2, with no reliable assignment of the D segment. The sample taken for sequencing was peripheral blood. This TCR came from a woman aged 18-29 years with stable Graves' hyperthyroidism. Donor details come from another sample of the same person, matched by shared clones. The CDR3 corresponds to CASTFRRAADGYTF. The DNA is TGCGCCAGCACCTTCCGTAGGGCTGCAGATGGCTACACCTTC.